This record concerns one T cell receptor (beta chain) sequence. As yet, its antigen is unknown. These data are taken from a study of CD8+ T cells in alopecia areata. Study-wide results and limits: Throughout tofacitinib, many expanded lesional clones continued to persist in scalp and blood.

Extracted RNA was reverse transcribed into cDNA, the sequencing template. The repertoire was sequenced with immunoSEQ multiplex PCR; TCRdb's copy has only in-frame clones and lacks some. The sample holds 270,000 or so clones; 58% are singletons and the top ten take about 1.8%. Treatment meaning: oral pan-JAK inhibitor, 5-10 mg twice daily. The source is a human donor with alopecia areata. This specimen was CD4+ T cells sorted from blood, taken at week 24, from a patient treated with tofacitinib.

The CDR3: CSVVGQGGTEAFF. The CDR3 DNA sequence: TGCAGCGTTGTAGGGCAGGGAGGCACTGAAGCTTTCTTT. V gene TRBV29-1 combines with J gene TRBJ1-1; tentatively, D is TRBD1 (5 bases). Trimming took off 4 bases at V and 4 bases at J, with 13 bases between the two ends. The germline V gene has CDR1 SQVTM and CDR2 ANQGSEA. The CDR3 is 13 amino acids.